This record covers a single T cell receptor (beta chain). This record comes from a study of blood T cell repertoires in COVID-19. About the research overall: Sites across the United States, Italy and Spain contributed samples from acute and convalescent COVID-19. From T cells, B-cell-depleted T cells, or PBMCs came the material, which was cDNA or gDNA.

Per the germline V gene, CDR1 is SGHRS and CDR2 is YFSETQ. V was clipped by 1 base and J by 2 bases, with 7 bases between them. The CDR3 consists of 14 residues. Original processing methods: Amplification from reference gene primers served as the basis for estimated nucleated cell counts. The assay was immunoSEQ multiplex PCR, and TCRdb's table has in-frame clones only and misses some. From that table come the V and J calls and clone size; the DNA was used to work out D and trimming. The sample carries 150,000 to 200,000 clones, about 88% recorded once. Specimen: peripheral blood. The chain links TRBV5-1 to TRBJ1-5, with no clear D. The receptor's source is a middle-aged man with active or convalescent COVID-19. The CDR3 reads CASSLRPGNQPQHF. The CDR3 coding sequence is TGCGCCAGCAGCTTGCGTCCAGGCAATCAGCCCCAGCATTTT.